The 9 T cell receptor beta chains listed next were all sequenced from one sample in a study of shared clonotypes between healthy human individuals. Generated by immunoSEQ multiplex PCR, the TCRdb table keeps only in-frame clones and is missing some. This repertoire shows approximately 470,000 clones, 81% found once; its top ten account for about 13%. Sequenced material: PBMCs. Receptors were obtained from a woman aged 40-49 years in good health. Some clones in this sample may be carry-over from other donors' samples.

This clone appeared a single time. V is TRBV28 and J is TRBJ1-2; tentative D call: TRBD1 (5 bases). V gave up 4 bases and J gave up 3 bases, with 18 bases separating them. The CDR3 sequence is 16 residues long. Germline-derived CDR1 and CDR2 are MDHEN and SYDVKM. The CDR3 region has the DNA TGTGCCAGCAGTTCGATGGGGAGGGGTGTGTACTATGGCTACACCTTC. It encodes CASSSMGRGVYYGYTF.

V is TRBV7-6 and J is TRBJ2-7; D gene ambiguous. CDR3 length: 13 residues. Germline values: CDR1 SGHVS, CDR2 FNYEAQ. V dropped 0 bases and J dropped 6 bases, with 9 bases sitting between them. The DNA of the CDR3 is TGTGCCAGCAGCTTAGCTACAGACGCCGAGCAGTACTTC. As protein: CASSLATDAEQYF. Full variable domain (remainder filled in from reference TRBV7-6 and TRBJ2-7): GAGVSQSPRYKVTKRGQDVALRCDPISGHVSLYWYRQALGQGPEFLTYFNYEAQQDKSGLPNDRFSAERPEGSISTLTIQRTEQRDSAMYRCASSLATDAEQYFGPGTRLTVT.

The chain couples TRBV6-4 to TRBJ2-2, with 9 bases that match TRBD1. The CDR3 consists of 15 residues. The germline CDR1 and CDR2 sequences are MRHNA and SNTAGT. J lost 4 bases, V lost 6 bases, and 6 bases had no gene match. In DNA, the CDR3 is TGTGCCAGCAGCGACAGGGGGGAAGGCACCGGGGAGCTGTTTTTT. Amino acids: CASSDRGEGTGELFF.

This clone was recorded once. The chain carries TRBV28 and TRBJ1-2; TRBD1 matches 7 bases. J lost 5 bases, V lost 5 bases, and 5 bases had no gene match. CDR1 MDHEN and CDR2 SYDVKM come from the germline V gene. The CDR3 covers 13 residues. This chain's CDR3 is CASSVNRGYGYTF. The CDR3 DNA reads TGTGCCAGCAGTGTCAACAGGGGATATGGCTACACCTTC.

A remark on this clone: Other DNA sequences within the sample encode an identical CDR3. CDR3 residues: CATSRGGTSDEQYF. The CDR3 DNA sequence: TGTGCCACCAGCAGAGGAGGGACTAGCGACGAGCAGTACTTC. This chain joins TRBV15 and TRBJ2-7; TRBD2 aligns across 10 bases. CDR1 and CDR2 from the germline V gene are LNHNV and YYDKDF (reference sequence). V lost 1 base to trimming and J lost 5 bases; unmatched junction nucleotides: 2. The CDR3 extends over 14 amino acids. The entire variable domain, with the rest obtained from reference TRBV15 and TRBJ2-7, is as follows: DAMVIQNPRYQVTQFGKPVTLSCSQTLNHNVMYWYQQKSSQAPKLLFHYYDKDFNNEADTPDNFQSRRPNTSFCFLDIRSPGLGDTAMYLCATSRGGTSDEQYFGPGTRLTVT.

This clone is a singleton in its sample. Other DNA sequences in this specimen translate into the identical CDR3. The chain joins TRBV20-1 to TRBJ1-1; D remains ambiguous. Germline CDR1 DFQATT, CDR2 SNEGSKA (reference sequence). Deletions cut 5 bases from V and 3 bases from J, with 7 bases between. The CDR3 sequence is 11 residues long. The CDR3 is CSARGDTEAFF. In DNA, the CDR3 is TGCAGTGCTCGGGGTGACACTGAAGCTTTCTTT.

DNA of the CDR3: TGTGCCAGCAGCTTGTCAGGGTCTTCCTCCTACAATGAGCAGTTCTTC. Its protein is CASSLSGSSSYNEQFF. This rearrangement joins TRBV5-5 to TRBJ2-1; D is perhaps TRBD1 (5 bases). The V and J ends lost 1 base and 0 bases respectively, with 11 bases between them. Germline V gene data show CDR1 as SGHKS and CDR2 as YYEKEE (reference sequence). This CDR3 is 16 amino acids long.

A note on this clone: It differs at one base from a far larger clone, so likely a read error. The V gene is TRBV11-2, the J gene TRBJ2-7; possible D gene TRBD2, 5 bases. The CDR3 covers 14 residues. Per germline, CDR1 SGHAT and CDR2 FQNNGV. Trimming took 5 bases from V and 0 from J, leaving 11 bases between them. CDR3 sequence: CASSRTRGSYEQYF. CDR3 sequence (DNA): TGTGCCAGCAGCCGGACTCGCGGCTCCTACGAGCAGTACTTC.

This clone was detected only a few times. It is likely a read error: a sequence one base away is far more abundant. This CDR3 is also generated by other DNA sequences in the sample. The V gene is TRBV18, the J gene TRBJ2-6, with 13 nucleotides matching TRBD2. In germline, CDR1 is KGHSH, CDR2 LQKENI. The CDR3 spans 19 residues. The junction had 4 bases not matched to a gene; V was cut back by 1 base and J by 1 base. The CDR3 here is CASSPLALAGGSGANVLTF. The DNA for the CDR3 is TGTGCCAGCTCACCACTAGCACTAGCGGGAGGGTCTGGGGCCAACGTCCTGACTTTC.